This is a list of T cell receptor beta chains from one sample in a study of T cells in Graves' hyperthyroidism and ophthalmopathy. TCRdb used MiXCR to reprocess the multiplex PCR reads, holding one entry per CDR3 protein. The sample lists more than 500,000 distinct CDR3 sequences; 15% to 20% were seen once. The sequenced material came from blood. These receptors were taken from a woman aged 25-40 years with Graves' hyperthyroidism. The CDR3 runs from the conserved cysteine through the conserved F or W. The D gene is left open where the match is weak. Not all rows give a size; the values are once, few, many and, for expanded clones, a class.

v_call: TRBV7-9
j_call: TRBJ2-7
clone_size: many
cdr3_length: 16
d_call: TRBD2
cdr3_aa: CASSLARSGTAYEQYF
cdr3_nt: TGTGCCAGCAGCTTAGCGAGGAGCGGGACGGCCTACGAGCAGTACTTC

v_call: TRBV4-1
j_call: TRBJ2-5
clone_size: NA
cdr3_length: 15
d_call: NA
cdr3_aa: CASSQDTELQETQYF
cdr3_nt: TGCGCCAGCAGCCAAGATACAGAACTGCAAGAGACCCAGTACTTC

v_call: TRBV2
j_call: TRBJ2-7
clone_size: many
cdr3_length: 14
d_call: NA
cdr3_aa: CASSETGPAYEQYF
cdr3_nt: TGTGCCAGCAGTGAGACGGGACCTGCCTACGAGCAGTACTTC

v_call: TRBV9
j_call: TRBJ2-1
clone_size: NA
cdr3_length: 16
d_call: TRBD1
cdr3_aa: CASSDPGTESNNEQFF
cdr3_nt: TGTGCCAGCAGCGACCCCGGGACAGAGTCTAACAATGAGCAGTTCTTC

v_call: TRBV5-4
j_call: TRBJ2-2
clone_size: few
cdr3_length: 14
d_call: NA
cdr3_aa: CASSLTHTPGELFF
cdr3_nt: TGTGCCAGCAGCTTGACCCACACCCCCGGGGAGCTGTTTTTT

v_call: TRBV7-9
j_call: TRBJ1-2
clone_size: NA
cdr3_length: 16
d_call: TRBD1
cdr3_aa: CASSVAGTGISYGYTF
cdr3_nt: TGTGCCAGCAGCGTAGCCGGGACAGGAATATCCTATGGCTACACCTTC

v_call: TRBV5-1
j_call: TRBJ2-1
clone_size: NA
cdr3_length: 15
d_call: NA
cdr3_aa: CASSLDWGSYNEQFF
cdr3_nt: TGCGCCAGCAGCTTGGATTGGGGGTCCTACAATGAGCAGTTCTTC

v_call: TRBV11-1
j_call: TRBJ2-5
clone_size: many
cdr3_length: 15
d_call: NA
cdr3_aa: CASSLDRGSQETQYF
cdr3_nt: TGTGCCAGCAGCTTAGACCGTGGCAGTCAAGAGACCCAGTACTTC

v_call: TRBV7-2
j_call: TRBJ2-5
clone_size: many
cdr3_length: 13
d_call: NA
cdr3_aa: CASSFRFQETQYF
cdr3_nt: TGTGCCAGCAGCTTCCGGTTCCAAGAGACCCAGTACTTC

v_call: TRBV5-4
j_call: TRBJ1-2
clone_size: few
cdr3_length: 14
d_call: NA
cdr3_aa: CASSLELRVSGYTF
cdr3_nt: TGTGCCAGCAGCTTGGAATTGAGGGTCTCTGGCTACACCTTC

v_call: TRBV20-1
j_call: TRBJ2-5
clone_size: many
cdr3_length: 16
d_call: TRBD2
cdr3_aa: CSARDLMAGAPETQYF
cdr3_nt: TGCAGTGCTAGAGATCTCATGGCGGGAGCCCCAGAGACCCAGTACTTC

v_call: TRBV28
j_call: TRBJ2-2
clone_size: many
cdr3_length: 13
d_call: TRBD2
cdr3_aa: CASIAGVTGELFF
cdr3_nt: TGTGCCAGCATAGCGGGAGTCACCGGGGAGCTGTTTTTT

v_call: TRBV28
j_call: TRBJ2-1
clone_size: many
cdr3_length: 17
d_call: TRBD2
cdr3_aa: CASSTIRGSPGYNEQFF
cdr3_nt: TGTGCCAGCAGCACAATACGCGGGAGTCCTGGGTACAATGAGCAGTTCTTC

v_call: TRBV3-1
j_call: TRBJ1-2
clone_size: many
cdr3_length: 14
d_call: NA
cdr3_aa: CASSPGLGGQGYTF
cdr3_nt: TGTGCCAGCAGCCCTGGTCTGGGGGGACAAGGCTACACCTTC

v_call: TRBV7-8
j_call: TRBJ2-1
clone_size: few
cdr3_length: 15
d_call: NA
cdr3_aa: CASSPREGNHNEQFF
cdr3_nt: TGTGCCAGCAGCCCCCGAGAGGGGAATCACAATGAGCAGTTCTTC

v_call: TRBV30
j_call: TRBJ1-1
clone_size: many
cdr3_length: 14
d_call: NA
cdr3_aa: CAWHKVRMGTEAFF
cdr3_nt: TGTGCCTGGCACAAGGTCCGCATGGGCACTGAGGCTTTCTTT

v_call: TRBV20-1
j_call: TRBJ1-6
clone_size: NA
cdr3_length: 18
d_call: NA
cdr3_aa: CSARGPGGGSSYNSPLHF
cdr3_nt: TGCAGTGCTAGAGGTCCGGGAGGGGGGAGCTCCTATAATTCACCCCTCCACTTT

v_call: TRBV7-2
j_call: TRBJ2-3
clone_size: NA
cdr3_length: 15
d_call: NA
cdr3_aa: CASSAETNGFGGQYF
cdr3_nt: TGTGCCAGCAGCGCGGAGACTAACGGGTTCGGGGGGCAGTATTTT

v_call: TRBV28
j_call: TRBJ1-2
clone_size: NA
cdr3_length: 14
d_call: TRBD1
cdr3_aa: CASSFRGAVVGYTF
cdr3_nt: TGTGCCAGCAGTTTCAGGGGGGCGGTAGTTGGCTACACCTTC

v_call: TRBV28
j_call: TRBJ2-7
clone_size: many
cdr3_length: 15
d_call: NA
cdr3_aa: CASSSSRSISYEQYF
cdr3_nt: TGTGCCAGCAGTTCGAGCCGATCCATATCCTACGAGCAGTACTTC

v_call: TRBV7-3
j_call: TRBJ2-3
clone_size: many
cdr3_length: 16
d_call: TRBD1
cdr3_aa: CASSQQGQVSTDTQYF
cdr3_nt: TGTGCCAGCAGCCAGCAGGGACAGGTCAGCACAGATACGCAGTATTTT

v_call: TRBV3-1
j_call: TRBJ2-1
clone_size: NA
cdr3_length: 15
d_call: NA
cdr3_aa: CASSQHPQGLNEQFF
cdr3_nt: TGTGCCAGCAGCCAGCACCCACAGGGTTTGAATGAGCAGTTCTTC

v_call: TRBV12-3/TRBV12-4
j_call: TRBJ2-1
clone_size: many
cdr3_length: 14
d_call: TRBD2
cdr3_aa: CASGSGRALDEQFF
cdr3_nt: TGTGCCAGCGGTAGCGGGAGGGCCTTGGATGAGCAGTTCTTC

v_call: TRBV29-1
j_call: TRBJ2-5
clone_size: many
cdr3_length: 13
d_call: TRBD2
cdr3_aa: CSVLAGGRETQYF
cdr3_nt: TGCAGCGTCTTAGCGGGAGGTCGAGAGACCCAGTACTTC

v_call: TRBV2
j_call: TRBJ2-3
clone_size: many
cdr3_length: 15
d_call: TRBD2
cdr3_aa: CASSERGFPTDTQYF
cdr3_nt: TGTGCCAGCAGCGAGCGGGGGTTCCCCACAGATACGCAGTATTTT

v_call: TRBV4-2
j_call: TRBJ2-1
clone_size: once
cdr3_length: 19
d_call: TRBD2
cdr3_aa: CASSQFLPGLAGADNEQFF
cdr3_nt: TGTGCCAGCAGCCAATTCCTTCCGGGACTAGCGGGAGCGGACAATGAGCAGTTCTTC

v_call: TRBV11-2
j_call: TRBJ2-5
clone_size: many
cdr3_length: 17
d_call: TRBD2
cdr3_aa: CASSFELGLADPKAQYF
cdr3_nt: TGTGCCAGCAGCTTCGAACTTGGACTAGCGGATCCAAAGGCCCAGTACTTC

v_call: TRBV5-1
j_call: TRBJ1-5
clone_size: many
cdr3_length: 14
d_call: NA
cdr3_aa: CASSLGAGYQPQHF
cdr3_nt: TGCGCCAGCAGCTTGGGGGCAGGGTATCAGCCCCAGCATTTT

v_call: TRBV20-1
j_call: TRBJ1-2
clone_size: NA
cdr3_length: 12
d_call: NA
cdr3_aa: CMTLGRNYGYTF
cdr3_nt: TGCATGACCCTTGGGCGAAACTATGGCTACACCTTC

v_call: TRBV27
j_call: TRBJ1-2
clone_size: few
cdr3_length: 14
d_call: NA
cdr3_aa: CASSLSSPTLGYTF
cdr3_nt: TGTGCCAGCAGTTTATCGTCGCCAACGTTGGGCTACACCTTC

v_call: TRBV6-5
j_call: TRBJ2-7
clone_size: NA
cdr3_length: 14
d_call: NA
cdr3_aa: CASSNGRGSYEQYF
cdr3_nt: TGTGCCAGCAGTAACGGACGGGGGTCCTACGAGCAGTACTTC

v_call: TRBV6-4
j_call: TRBJ2-5
clone_size: NA
cdr3_length: 15
d_call: TRBD1
cdr3_aa: CASSPSTGVRETQYF
cdr3_nt: TGTGCCAGCAGCCCGTCAACAGGGGTCAGAGAGACCCAGTACTTC

v_call: TRBV28
j_call: TRBJ2-7
clone_size: many
cdr3_length: 15
d_call: NA
cdr3_aa: CASSKQLGGLYEQYF
cdr3_nt: TGTGCCAGCAGCAAGCAACTAGGGGGGCTTTACGAGCAGTACTTC

v_call: TRBV18
j_call: TRBJ2-3
clone_size: few
cdr3_length: 14
d_call: NA
cdr3_aa: CASSPLKSTDTQYF
cdr3_nt: TGTGCCAGCTCACCACTCAAGAGCACAGATACGCAGTATTTT

v_call: TRBV20-1
j_call: TRBJ2-1
clone_size: few
cdr3_length: 14
d_call: NA
cdr3_aa: CSARDPGYLNEQFF
cdr3_nt: TGCAGTGCTAGAGATCCCGGTTATCTAAATGAGCAGTTCTTC

v_call: TRBV6-5
j_call: TRBJ1-1
clone_size: many
cdr3_length: 15
d_call: NA
cdr3_aa: CASSYSWGGTTEAFF
cdr3_nt: TGTGCCAGCAGTTACTCGTGGGGGGGTACTACTGAAGCTTTCTTT

v_call: TRBV28
j_call: TRBJ1-3
clone_size: few
cdr3_length: 18
d_call: NA
cdr3_aa: CASSTKVLGESSGNTIYF
cdr3_nt: TGTGCCAGCAGTACTAAGGTCCTAGGGGAGAGCTCTGGAAACACCATATATTTT